This T cell receptor beta chain was obtained from a study of Graves' ophthalmopathy and Graves' hyperthyroidism. CDR3 size: 17 residues. CDR1 and CDR2 from the germline V gene are SGHVS and FQNEAQ. Deletions cut 9 bases from V and 6 bases from J, with 24 bases between. Scientists amplified the TCR beta CDR3 regions from RNA transcripts. The first-round RT-PCR employed HTBI primers together with the Qiagen OneStep RT-PCR kit. A multiplex PCR was then performed as the second round. In TCRdb, the multiplex PCR reads were re-called with MiXCR into one record per CDR3 protein. The sample carries about 590,000 distinct CDR3 sequences, roughly 39% recorded once.

This receptor was taken from an adult man with Graves' hyperthyroidism. This chain joins TRBV7-8 and TRBJ1-6, with D possibly matching TRBD1 (6 bases). The sequencing sample was made of peripheral blood or thyroid tissue (not recorded which). The CDR3 here is CASTPQTGAFPNSPLHF. The CDR3 nucleotides read TGTGCCAGTACCCCCCAGACAGGCGCTTTTCCTAATTCACCCCTCCACTTT.